This T cell receptor (beta chain) comes out of a study of blood T cell repertoires in COVID-19. Per the germline V gene, CDR1 is KGHSH and CDR2 is LQKENI. V was clipped by 2 bases and J by 5 bases; unmatched bases: 2. The CDR3 consists of 14 residues. Here immunoSEQ multiplex PCR was the method, and the copy in TCRdb shows in-frame clones only, minus some. Of about 270,000 clones listed, approximately 90% were seen once; the top ten hold about 4.1%. This sequence joins TRBV18 and TRBJ2-7; TRBD1 agrees at 11 bases. Specimen: peripheral blood. The receptor comes from a man between 60 and 70 years old who had recovered from COVID-19. As DNA, the CDR3 is TGTGCCAGCTCACCAAGGACAGGGGGCGACGAGCAGTACTTC. Translation gives CASSPRTGGDEQYF.